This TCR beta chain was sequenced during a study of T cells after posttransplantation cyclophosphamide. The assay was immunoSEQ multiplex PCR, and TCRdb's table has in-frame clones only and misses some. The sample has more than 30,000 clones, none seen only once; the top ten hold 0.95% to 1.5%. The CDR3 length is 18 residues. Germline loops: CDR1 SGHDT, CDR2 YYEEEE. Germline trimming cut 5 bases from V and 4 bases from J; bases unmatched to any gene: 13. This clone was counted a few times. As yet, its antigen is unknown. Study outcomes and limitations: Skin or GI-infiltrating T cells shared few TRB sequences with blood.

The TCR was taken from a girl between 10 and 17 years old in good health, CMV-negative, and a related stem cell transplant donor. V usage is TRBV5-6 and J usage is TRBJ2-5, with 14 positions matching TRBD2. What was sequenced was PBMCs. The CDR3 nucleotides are TGTGCCAGCAGAGGGGGACTAGCGGGAGTATTTGGGGGAGAGACCCAGTACTTC. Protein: CASRGGLAGVFGGETQYF.